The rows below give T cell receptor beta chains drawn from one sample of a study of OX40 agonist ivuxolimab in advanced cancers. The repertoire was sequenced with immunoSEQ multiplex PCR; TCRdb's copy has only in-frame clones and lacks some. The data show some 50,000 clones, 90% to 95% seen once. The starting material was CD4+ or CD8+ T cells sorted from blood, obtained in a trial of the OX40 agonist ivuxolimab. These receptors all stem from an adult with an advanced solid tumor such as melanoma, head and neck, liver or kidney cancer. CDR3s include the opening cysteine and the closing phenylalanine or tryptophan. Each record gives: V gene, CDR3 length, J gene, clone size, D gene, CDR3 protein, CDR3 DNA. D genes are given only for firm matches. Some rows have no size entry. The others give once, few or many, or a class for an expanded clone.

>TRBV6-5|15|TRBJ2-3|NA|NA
CASSYLQGSTDTQYF
TGTGCCAGCAGTTATTTACAGGGAAGCACAGATACGCAGTATTTT
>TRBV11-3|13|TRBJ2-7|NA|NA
CASTPSGAYEQYF
TGTGCCAGCACCCCCTCGGGTGCCTACGAGCAGTACTTC
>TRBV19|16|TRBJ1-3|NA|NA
CASYRSGTPGGNTIYF
TGTGCCAGTTACCGGTCGGGGACCCCGGGTGGAAACACCATATATTTT
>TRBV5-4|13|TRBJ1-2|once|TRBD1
CASSLTGGDGYTF
TGTGCCAGCAGCTTGACAGGGGGTGATGGCTACACCTTC
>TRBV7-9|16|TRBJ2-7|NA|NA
CASSPSLDTTTYEQYF
TGTGCCAGCAGCCCCTCGCTCGACACCACGACCTACGAGCAGTACTTC
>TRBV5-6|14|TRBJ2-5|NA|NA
CASSWMAEQETQYF
TGTGCCAGCAGCTGGATGGCGGAACAAGAGACCCAGTACTTC
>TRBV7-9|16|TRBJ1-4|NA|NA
CASSLALSGHNEKLFF
TGTGCCAGCAGCTTAGCCCTCAGTGGGCACAATGAAAAACTGTTTTTT
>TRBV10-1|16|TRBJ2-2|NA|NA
CASSESLQGNTGELFF
TGCGCCAGCAGTGAGTCTTTACAGGGTAACACCGGGGAGCTGTTTTTT
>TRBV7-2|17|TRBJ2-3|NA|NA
CASSLSLTARGTDTQYF
TGTGCCAGCAGCTTAAGTCTTACGGCGCGGGGCACAGATACGCAGTATTTT
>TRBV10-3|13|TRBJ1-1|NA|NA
CAISESISLEAFF
TGTGCCATCAGTGAGTCGATATCCCTTGAAGCTTTCTTT
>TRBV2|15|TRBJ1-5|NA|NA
CASSFASGGNQPQHF
TGTGCCAGCAGCTTCGCCTCGGGGGGCAATCAGCCCCAGCATTTT
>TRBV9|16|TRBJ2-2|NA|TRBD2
CASSVRSLAGTGELFF
TGTGCCAGCAGCGTAAGAAGTCTAGCGGGCACCGGGGAGCTGTTTTTT
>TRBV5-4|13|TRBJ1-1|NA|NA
CASTNGRGGEAFF
TGTGCCAGCACCAATGGACGGGGGGGAGAAGCTTTCTTT
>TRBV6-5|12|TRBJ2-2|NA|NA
CASSYNTGELFF
TGTGCCAGCAGTTATAACACCGGGGAGCTGTTTTTT
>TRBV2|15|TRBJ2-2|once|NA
CASSEGRTAPGELFF
TGTGCCAGCAGTGAAGGCCGGACGGCCCCCGGGGAGCTGTTTTTT
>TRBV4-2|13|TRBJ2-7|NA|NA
CASSRRSDYEQYF
TGTGCCAGCAGCCGAAGGTCAGACTACGAGCAGTACTTC
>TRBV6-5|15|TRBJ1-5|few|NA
CASSPTRYSNQPQHF
TGTGCCAGCAGTCCAACACGTTATAGCAATCAGCCCCAGCATTTT
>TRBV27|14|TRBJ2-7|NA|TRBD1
CASSLTGGFYEQYF
TGTGCCAGCAGTTTGACAGGGGGCTTCTACGAGCAGTACTTC
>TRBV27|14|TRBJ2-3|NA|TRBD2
CASSPGLATDTQYF
TGTGCCAGCAGTCCGGGACTAGCAACAGATACGCAGTATTTT
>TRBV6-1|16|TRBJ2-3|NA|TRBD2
CASSASGRGSTDTQYF
TGTGCCAGCAGTGCTAGCGGGAGAGGCAGCACAGATACGCAGTATTTT
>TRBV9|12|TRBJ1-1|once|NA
CASSAGSTEAFF
TGTGCCAGCAGCGCCGGGAGCACTGAAGCTTTCTTT
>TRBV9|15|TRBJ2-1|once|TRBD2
CASSVMGTSGNEQFF
TGTGCCAGCAGCGTCATGGGGACTAGCGGAAATGAGCAGTTCTTC
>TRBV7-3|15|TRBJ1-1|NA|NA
CASSSSQGWGTEAFF
TGTGCCAGCAGCTCTTCACAGGGCTGGGGCACTGAAGCTTTCTTT
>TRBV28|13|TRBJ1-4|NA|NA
CASSYGDFEKLFF
TGTGCCAGCAGTTACGGCGACTTCGAAAAACTGTTTTTT
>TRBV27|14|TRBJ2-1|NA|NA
CASSFSSSYNEQFF
TGTGCCAGCAGTTTCTCCTCCTCCTACAATGAGCAGTTCTTC
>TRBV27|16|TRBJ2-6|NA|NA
CASSSVGPKGANVLTF
TGTGCCAGCAGTTCCGTGGGACCTAAAGGGGCCAACGTCCTGACTTTC